This T cell receptor beta chain was observed in a study of blood T cell repertoires in COVID-19. On the study more broadly: Sites in the United States, Italy and Spain provided acute and convalescent COVID-19 samples.

After removal of 4 bases from V and 1 base from J, the junction contained 6 bases not matched to a gene. Per germline, CDR1 MDHEN and CDR2 SYDVKM. The CDR3 is made up of 18 amino acids. As processed by the authors: Scientists estimated how many nucleated cells there were by amplifying reference gene primers. Method: immunoSEQ multiplex PCR; TCRdb's copy keeps in-frame clones and lacks some. The V and J calls and the clone size are those of that table, but D and trimming were determined from the DNA. The data show approximately 200,000 clones, with roughly 82% seen just once and roughly 8.7% held by the top ten. Recruits, aged about 18 to 100 years, lived in 25 or so US areas.

This rearrangement joins TRBV28 to TRBJ2-3; 15 positions match TRBD2. This clonotype originated in a woman aged 25-40 years who had recovered from COVID-19. Material for sequencing was PBMCs or T cells enriched from blood (not recorded which). CDR3 in amino acids: CASSSGTSGRSGTDTQYF. The CDR3 DNA sequence: TGTGCCAGCAGTTCCGGGACTAGCGGGAGGTCGGGCACAGATACGCAGTATTTT.